This is a list of T cell receptor beta chains from one sample in a study of blood T cell repertoires in COVID-19. Profiling relied on immunoSEQ multiplex PCR, and the TCRdb table lists in-frame clones only, not all of them. This sample yields tens of thousands of clones, of which 70% to 80% are seen a single time; around a sixth belongs to the top ten. Sequencing was done on a sample of peripheral blood. Receptors originate from a man aged 55 to 70 with acute or convalescent COVID-19. Each CDR3 is given with its conserved first and last residue. The D gene is left open where the match is weak. For some rows the clone size is stated as once, few or many, or as a class when expanded; others skip it.

J | size | length | D | V | CDR3 | DNA
TRBJ1-6 | NA | 14 | TRBD1 | TRBV5-1 | CASSLTGDNSPLHF | TGCGCCAGCAGCCTCACAGGGGATAATTCACCCCTCCACTTT
TRBJ1-5 | NA | 15 | NA | TRBV15 | CATSRDRRGLEPQHF | TGTGCCACCAGCAGAGATCGGCGGGGCTTGGAGCCCCAGCATTTT
TRBJ2-7 | NA | 14 | TRBD2 | TRBV29-1 | CSAELAGRSYEQYF | TGCAGCGCAGAACTAGCGGGAAGATCCTACGAGCAGTACTTC
TRBJ1-2 | NA | 15 | TRBD1 | TRBV18 | CASSPSGQGFWGYTF | TGTGCCAGCTCACCATCGGGACAGGGGTTTTGGGGCTACACCTTC
TRBJ2-1 | NA | 17 | TRBD2 | TRBV7-9 | CASSRYTREGRWNEQFF | TGTGCCAGCAGTCGATATACCCGGGAGGGCCGATGGAATGAGCAGTTCTTC
TRBJ1-6 | NA | 14 | NA | TRBV30 | CAWMRSGANSPLHF | TGTGCCTGGATGAGGTCAGGGGCTAATTCACCCCTCCACTTT
TRBJ2-7 | NA | 15 | TRBD1 | TRBV7-2 | CASSSAGDSSYEQYF | TGTGCCAGCAGCTCCGCCGGGGACAGCTCCTACGAGCAGTACTTC
TRBJ2-1 | once | 16 | TRBD2 | TRBV7-9 | CASSPVEREGHNEQFF | TGTGCCAGCAGTCCTGTTGAGCGGGAGGGGCACAATGAGCAGTTCTTC
TRBJ1-5 | few | 14 | NA | TRBV7-8 | CASSLGQSNQPQHF | TGTGCCAGCAGCTTAGGACAGAGCAATCAGCCCCAGCATTTT
TRBJ1-2 | NA | 16 | TRBD1 | TRBV19 | CASSIPTGGSIAGYTF | TGTGCCAGTAGTATACCTACAGGGGGCAGCATCGCCGGCTACACCTTC
TRBJ1-1 | NA | 13 | NA | TRBV28 | CASSVTGFIEAFF | TGTGCCAGCAGTGTTACAGGGTTTATTGAAGCTTTCTTT
TRBJ2-1 | NA | 16 | TRBD2 | TRBV4-1 | CASSRGLAEGGDEQFF | TGCGCCAGCAGCCGAGGACTAGCGGAAGGGGGGGATGAGCAGTTCTTC
TRBJ1-2 | NA | 15 | TRBD1 | TRBV6-5 | CASSYPNGQGFGYTF | TGTGCCAGCAGTTATCCCAATGGACAGGGATTTGGCTACACCTTC
TRBJ2-7 | few | 17 | TRBD2 | TRBV5-1 | CASSLWSSGRPSYEQYF | TGCGCCAGCAGCTTGTGGTCTAGCGGGAGGCCCTCCTACGAGCAGTACTTC
TRBJ2-1 | few | 21 | TRBD2 | TRBV7-3 | CASSLTRGLAGARSSYNEQFF | TGTGCCAGCAGCTTAACGAGGGGACTAGCGGGAGCCAGGAGTTCATACAATGAGCAGTTCTTC